This T cell receptor (beta chain) was retrieved from a study of T cell changes during pregnancy in multiple sclerosis. The table came from immunoSEQ multiplex PCR; TCRdb's copy has only in-frame clones and leaves some out. The sample shows some 120,000 clones, under 95% of them seen only once. CDR3 length: 15 amino acids. Germline-derived CDR1 and CDR2 are SGDLS and YYNGEE. Trimming took off 4 bases at V and 4 bases at J, with 16 bases between the two ends. Material: peripheral blood, obtained before pregnancy. This rearrangement joins TRBV9 to TRBJ2-3; D may be TRBD2 (6 bases). This clonotype was obtained from a female donor with multiple sclerosis, enrolled in a pregnancy study. This CDR3 is CASSFRGDFSDTQYF. CDR3 nucleotides: TGTGCCAGCAGCTTTAGAGGGGACTTCTCAGATACGCAGTATTTT.